A selection of T cell receptor beta chains follows, all from one sample in a study of brain metastases from non-small cell lung cancer. The repertoire was sequenced with immunoSEQ multiplex PCR; TCRdb's copy has only in-frame clones and lacks some. Among 14,000 to 15,000 clones listed, around 86% were seen once. Sequencing input: primary lung tumor tissue. The receptors stem from a donor at least 40 years old with non-small cell lung cancer. The CDR3 runs from the conserved cysteine through the conserved F or W. A D gene is named only where the DNA matches it firmly. Some rows have no size entry. The others give once, few or many, or a class for an expanded clone.

d_call	clone_size	v_call	j_call	cdr3_nt	cdr3_aa
-	once	TRBV3-1/TRBV3-2	TRBJ1-6	TGTGCCAGCAACCACATACAGTCAGCCTCACCCCTCCACTTT	CASNHIQSASPLHF
TRBD1	-	TRBV7-6	TRBJ2-3	TGTGCCAGCAGCTTACTGGGACAGTATAGTTTT	CASSLLGQYSF
-	-	TRBV28	TRBJ1-1	TGTGCCAGCAGTTCCTGGGGGCCGGCGGGCACTGAAGCTTTCTTT	CASSSWGPAGTEAFF
TRBD2	-	TRBV7-6	TRBJ2-3	TGTGCCAGCAGCTTAAGCCTAGCGGGGGGGGTAAATACGCAGTATTTT	CASSLSLAGGVNTQYF
-	-	TRBV5-6	TRBJ1-4	TGTGCCAGCAGCTTGGGACTGGGGGCAACTAATGAAAAACTGTTTTTT	CASSLGLGATNEKLFF
-	-	TRBV29-1	TRBJ1-1	TGCAGCGTTGTTGGAGAGGACATGAACACTGAAGCTTTCTTT	CSVVGEDMNTEAFF
TRBD1	once	TRBV27	TRBJ2-7	TGTGCCAGCAGTTTACCCGGACAGGGGGAAAACTACGAGCAGTACTTC	CASSLPGQGENYEQYF
TRBD1	-	TRBV7-6	TRBJ1-1	TGTGCCAGCAGCTTAGGCAGGGGGGTCGTCACTGAAGCTTTCTTT	CASSLGRGVVTEAFF
TRBD1	-	TRBV5-1	TRBJ1-1	TGCGCCAGCAGCTTGGGAGGGACAGCATTGACCGAAGCTTTCTTT	CASSLGGTALTEAFF
-	-	TRBV19	TRBJ2-3	TGTGCCAGTAGTATAGGACGGACAGATACGCAGTATTTT	CASSIGRTDTQYF
-	-	TRBV5-1	TRBJ2-6	TGCGCCAGCAGCTTGGGTGGTGCTGGGGCCAACGTCCTGACTTTC	CASSLGGAGANVLTF
-	-	TRBV7-9	TRBJ1-5	TGTGCCAGCAGCTTAACCAATCAGCCCCAGCATTTT	CASSLTNQPQHF
-	few	TRBV19	TRBJ2-7	TGTGCCAGTAGTATGATCTGGACAGAATTCTCCTACGAGCAGTACTTC	CASSMIWTEFSYEQYF
TRBD1	-	TRBV10-2	TRBJ1-1	TGCGCCAGCAGTGACCCCCAGGGGGGAAACACTGAAGCTTTCTTT	CASSDPQGGNTEAFF
-	-	TRBV4-3	TRBJ1-5	TGCGCCAGCAGCCAAGATGGGCAGGGGAATCAGCCCCAGCATTTT	CASSQDGQGNQPQHF
TRBD2	-	TRBV14	TRBJ2-1	TGTGCCAGCAGCCAAGATGTATCGGGACTAGCCCTCGTCGAGCAGTTCTTC	CASSQDVSGLALVEQFF
-	-	TRBV5-1	TRBJ1-2	TGCGCCAGCAGCTCCGGGGAGAACTATGGCTACACCTTC	CASSSGENYGYTF
-	few	TRBV4-2	TRBJ1-5	TGTGCCAGCAGCCCTACCCCGACCTATGGGGATCAGCCCCAGCATTTT	CASSPTPTYGDQPQHF
-	-	TRBV5-6	TRBJ1-1	TGTGCCAGCAGCTTGGGACGGGAAGCTTTCTTT	CASSLGREAFF
-	-	TRBV7-6	TRBJ1-1	TGTGCCAGCTCAACTCTGACCGGCCCTACTGAAGCTTTCTTT	CASSTLTGPTEAFF
TRBD1	-	TRBV25-1	TRBJ1-2	TGTGCCAGCAGTGAGGACAGGGGCTGGGGTGGCTACACCTTC	CASSEDRGWGGYTF
TRBD2	few	TRBV18	TRBJ2-1	TGTGCCAGCTCACCAAAACTTCTAGCGGGGGGTGGTGAGCAGTTCTTC	CASSPKLLAGGGEQFF
-	few	TRBV9	TRBJ2-3	TGTGCCAGCAGCTTAGGGGCGGGGCGCACAGATACGCAGTATTTT	CASSLGAGRTDTQYF
-	-	TRBV6-5	TRBJ1-2	TGTGCCAGCAGTTACGACGGACTACGAGGTGGCTATGGCTACACCTTC	CASSYDGLRGGYGYTF
TRBD1	-	TRBV9	TRBJ1-1	TGTGCCAGCGACCAGGGGGGGAACACTGAAGCTTTCTTT	CASDQGGNTEAFF
-	-	TRBV18	TRBJ1-5	TGTGCCAGCTCACCACCGGGAGGGTCGGTAGGCAATCAGCCCCAGCATTTT	CASSPPGGSVGNQPQHF
-	large	TRBV2	TRBJ2-2	TGTGCCAGCGCTATTACGGGACCCGACACCGGGGAGCTGTTTTTT	CASAITGPDTGELFF
TRBD1	-	TRBV12-3/TRBV12-4	TRBJ1-1	TGTGCCAGCAGTCGGGACAGGAACACTGAAGCTTTCTTT	CASSRDRNTEAFF
TRBD1	-	TRBV5-1	TRBJ1-2	TGCGCCACTTCCGGGACAGGGGGAATGTTCGGTGGCTACACCTTC	CATSGTGGMFGGYTF
-	-	TRBV12-3/TRBV12-4	TRBJ1-1	TGTGCCAGCACCTACAGGAAATTCACTGAAGCTTTCTTT	CASTYRKFTEAFF
-	-	TRBV19	TRBJ1-1	TGTGCCAGCAGTAGGTACAGCGTGAACACTGAAGCTTTCTTT	CASSRYSVNTEAFF
-	once	TRBV5-1	TRBJ2-1	TGCGCCAGCAGCTTGGGAACAGATCTCTCCTACAATGAGCAGTTCTTC	CASSLGTDLSYNEQFF
TRBD2	few	TRBV6-2/TRBV6-3	TRBJ2-3	TGTGCCAGCAGTCCCTGGACTAGTCCAGATACGCAGTATTTT	CASSPWTSPDTQYF
-	-	TRBV4-2	TRBJ2-3	TGTGCCAGCAGCCCTGGACGGGATACGCAGTATTTT	CASSPGRDTQYF
-	-	TRBV14	TRBJ1-4	TGTGCCAGCAGCCAAGGGCGGCTCACCGGGCCCCTCAATGAAAAACTGTTTTTT	CASSQGRLTGPLNEKLFF
-	-	TRBV7-3	TRBJ1-1	TGTGCCAGCAGCTTAAATAGAGGGATGGGGAACACTGAAGCTTTCTTT	CASSLNRGMGNTEAFF
-	-	TRBV7-2	TRBJ1-2	TGTGCCAGCGGGCTTCGAAACAGGCTTGCTAACTATGGCTACACCTTC	CASGLRNRLANYGYTF
-	-	TRBV19	TRBJ2-1	TGTGCCAGTAGTATAAGGAGCAGCGGGGAGCAGTTCTTC	CASSIRSSGEQFF
-	medium-sized	TRBV14	TRBJ1-2	TGTGCCAGCAGCCAAGATCACTACAGGCACCGGAGCTATGGCTACACCTTC	CASSQDHYRHRSYGYTF
TRBD1	-	TRBV5-1	TRBJ1-4	TGCGCCAGCAGCCTGGGACAGGGGGGAGAAAAACTGTTTTTT	CASSLGQGGEKLFF
-	-	TRBV7-3	TRBJ2-2	TGTGCCAGCAGCTTAGCCATTTCAGGAGGCGGGGAGCTGTTTTTT	CASSLAISGGGELFF
-	-	TRBV6-6	TRBJ1-2	TGTGCCAGCAGTTATATGGGGGAGGACTATGGCTACACCTTC	CASSYMGEDYGYTF
-	-	TRBV29-1	TRBJ2-5	TGCAGCGTCCCCTTCGGGGGGCGAGAGACCCAGTACTTC	CSVPFGGRETQYF
TRBD1	-	TRBV10-2	TRBJ2-3	TGCGCCAACGGACAGGGACCAACCAATACGCAGTATTTT	CANGQGPTNTQYF
-	-	TRBV13	TRBJ2-1	TGTGCCAGCACCGACCAGGGGGGGGCCGACAATGAGCAGTTCTTC	CASTDQGGADNEQFF
-	once	TRBV10-1	TRBJ2-5	TGCGCCAGCAGTGAGTCTGGGCGTCAAGAGACCCAGTACTTC	CASSESGRQETQYF
-	-	TRBV27	TRBJ2-3	TGTGCCAGCTTGAAGCAGGGTAAAAGCACAGATACGCAGTATTTT	CASLKQGKSTDTQYF
-	-	TRBV12-3/TRBV12-4	TRBJ1-1	TGTGCCGGCCAGCGAGGCAGGAACACTGAAGCTTTCTTT	CAGQRGRNTEAFF